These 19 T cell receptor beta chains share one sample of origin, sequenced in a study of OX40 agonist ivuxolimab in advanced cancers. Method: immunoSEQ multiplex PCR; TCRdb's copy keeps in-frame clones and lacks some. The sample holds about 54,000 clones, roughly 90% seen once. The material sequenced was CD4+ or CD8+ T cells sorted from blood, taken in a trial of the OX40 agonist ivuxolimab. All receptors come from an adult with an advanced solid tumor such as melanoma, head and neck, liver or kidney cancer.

The CDR3 bases are TGTGCCAGCAGTGAAACGAGGGTTGGGCGCTATGGCTACACCTTC. It yields the protein CASSETRVGRYGYTF. V is TRBV6-1 and J is TRBJ1-2; D ambiguous. Germline V CDR1 and CDR2: MNHNS, SASEGT. The CDR3 extends over 15 amino acids. V was clipped by 2 bases and J by 4 bases, with 14 bases between them.

CDR3 in DNA: TGTGCCAGCAGCCAGGGATGGAACTCTGGAAACACCATATATTTT. It yields the protein CASSQGWNSGNTIYF. V is TRBV5-8 and J is TRBJ1-3; D might be TRBD1 (5 bases). Trimming shortened V by 4 bases and J by 0 bases, and 11 bases separated the two germline ends. The CDR3 consists of 15 residues. CDR1 is SGHTS and CDR2 is YDEGEE in the germline V gene.

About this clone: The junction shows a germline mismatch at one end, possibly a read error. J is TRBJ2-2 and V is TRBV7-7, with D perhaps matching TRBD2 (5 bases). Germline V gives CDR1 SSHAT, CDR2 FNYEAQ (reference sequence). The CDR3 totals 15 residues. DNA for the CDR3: TGTGCTAGCAGCTTAGCGACGAGCGACACCGGGGAGCTGTTTTTT. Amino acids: CASSLATSDTGELFF.

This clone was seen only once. The chain's CDR3 is CASSSGPEGAFF. CDR3 nucleotide sequence: TGTGCCAGCAGCTCGGGTCCAGAAGGAGCTTTCTTT. V is TRBV11-1 and J is TRBJ1-1, with unresolved D. The CDR3 extends over 12 amino acids. The germline V gene encodes CDR1 SGHAT and CDR2 FQDESV (reference sequence). Trimming left V 4 bases short and J 10 bases short, with 13 bases between.

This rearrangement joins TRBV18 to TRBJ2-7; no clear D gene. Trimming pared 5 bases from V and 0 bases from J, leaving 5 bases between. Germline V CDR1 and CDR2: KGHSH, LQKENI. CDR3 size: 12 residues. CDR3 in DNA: TGTGCCAGCTCAGTAAGCTCCTACGAGCAGTACTTC. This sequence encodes CASSVSSYEQYF.

CDR3 sequence: CAGGGKQGPSSYEQYF. In nucleotides, the CDR3 is TGTGCCGGGGGCGGAAAACAGGGGCCCAGCTCCTACGAGCAGTACTTC. This rearrangement joins TRBV2 to TRBJ2-7; 7 bases match TRBD1. The germline CDR1 and CDR2 sequences are SNHLY and FYNNEI. V dropped 11 bases and J dropped 0; count of bases not matched to a gene: 16. This CDR3 spans 16 amino acids.

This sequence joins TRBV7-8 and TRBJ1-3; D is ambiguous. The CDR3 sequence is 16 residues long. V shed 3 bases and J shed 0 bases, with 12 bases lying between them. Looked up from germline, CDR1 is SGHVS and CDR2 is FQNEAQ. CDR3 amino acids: CASSLGGSGSGNTIYF. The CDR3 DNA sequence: TGTGCCAGCAGCTTGGGAGGTTCGGGCTCTGGAAACACCATATATTTT.

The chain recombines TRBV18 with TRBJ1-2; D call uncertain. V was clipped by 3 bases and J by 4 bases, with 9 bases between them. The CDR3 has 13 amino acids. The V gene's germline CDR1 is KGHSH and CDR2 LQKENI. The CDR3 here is CASSPDGPYGYTF. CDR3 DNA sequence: TGTGCCAGCTCACCGGACGGCCCCTATGGCTACACCTTC.

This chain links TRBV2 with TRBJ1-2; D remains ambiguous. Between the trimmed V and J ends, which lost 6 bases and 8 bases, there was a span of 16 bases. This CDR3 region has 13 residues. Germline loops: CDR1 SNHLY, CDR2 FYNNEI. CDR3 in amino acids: CASSQLGHLGYTF. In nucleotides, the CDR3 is TGTGCCAGCAGCCAACTCGGCCACTTAGGCTACACCTTC.

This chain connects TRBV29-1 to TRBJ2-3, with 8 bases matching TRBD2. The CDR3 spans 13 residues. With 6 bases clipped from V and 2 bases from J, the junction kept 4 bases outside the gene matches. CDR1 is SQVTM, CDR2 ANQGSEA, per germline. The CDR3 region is CSVTSAVTDTQYF. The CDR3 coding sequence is TGCAGCGTGACTAGCGCGGTCACAGATACGCAGTATTTT.

The CDR3 protein is CASSPQGGRSSPLHF. DNA for the CDR3: TGTGCCAGTAGTCCTCAGGGGGGAAGAAGTTCACCCCTCCACTTT. The rearrangement uses TRBV19 and TRBJ1-6; 7 bases are shared with TRBD1. Germline V gene lookup returns CDR1 LNHDA and CDR2 SQIVND (reference sequence). Losses at the gene ends were 5 bases for V and 9 bases for J; bases not matched to a gene: 10. CDR3 size: 15 residues.

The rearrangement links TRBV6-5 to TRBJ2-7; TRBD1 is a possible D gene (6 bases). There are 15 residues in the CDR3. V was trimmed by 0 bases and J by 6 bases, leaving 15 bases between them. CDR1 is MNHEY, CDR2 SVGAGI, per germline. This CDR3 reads CASSYSIGQLFEQYF. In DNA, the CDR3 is TGTGCCAGCAGTTACTCGATAGGACAGTTGTTCGAGCAGTACTTC.

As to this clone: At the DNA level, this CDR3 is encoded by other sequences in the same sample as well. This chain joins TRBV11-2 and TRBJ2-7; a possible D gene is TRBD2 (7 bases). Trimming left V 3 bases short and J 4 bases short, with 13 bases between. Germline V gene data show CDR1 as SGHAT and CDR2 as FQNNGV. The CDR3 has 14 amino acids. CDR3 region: CASSLGGLGYEQYF. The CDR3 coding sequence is TGTGCCAGCAGCTTGGGGGGGCTTGGGTACGAGCAGTACTTC.

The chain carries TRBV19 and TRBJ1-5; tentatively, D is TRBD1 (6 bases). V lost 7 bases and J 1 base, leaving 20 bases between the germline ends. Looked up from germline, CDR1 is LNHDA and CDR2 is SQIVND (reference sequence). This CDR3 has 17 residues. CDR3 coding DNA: TGTGCCAGTAAAGTATTCGGGGGGCGCGGAAGCAATCAGCCCCAGCATTTT. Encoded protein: CASKVFGGRGSNQPQHF. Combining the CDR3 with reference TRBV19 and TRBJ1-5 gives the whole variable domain DGGITQSPKYLFRKEGQNVTLSCEQNLNHDAMYWYRQDPGQGLRLIYYSQIVNDFQKGDIAEGYSVSREKKESFPLTVTSAQKNPTAFYLCASKVFGGRGSNQPQHFGDGTRLSIL.

The CDR3 DNA reads TGTGCCAGCAGTTTACGAGGACAGGGCCCCTTTAGAGGCTACACCTTC. Its translation: CASSLRGQGPFRGYTF. This chain links TRBV28 with TRBJ1-2; TRBD1 matches 8 bases. The V gene's germline CDR1 is MDHEN and CDR2 SYDVKM. CDR3 length equals 16 residues. With 2 bases clipped from V and 8 bases from J, the junction kept 13 bases outside the gene matches.

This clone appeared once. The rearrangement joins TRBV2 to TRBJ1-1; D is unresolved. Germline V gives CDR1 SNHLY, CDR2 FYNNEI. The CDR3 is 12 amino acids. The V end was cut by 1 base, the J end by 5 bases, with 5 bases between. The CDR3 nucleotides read TGTGCCAGCAGTGAAGATCGGACTGAAGCTTTCTTT. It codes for CASSEDRTEAFF.

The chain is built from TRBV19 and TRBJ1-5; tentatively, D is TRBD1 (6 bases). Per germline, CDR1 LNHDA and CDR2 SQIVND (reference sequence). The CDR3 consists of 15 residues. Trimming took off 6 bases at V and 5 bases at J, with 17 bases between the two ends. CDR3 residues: CASSGGGQRDQPQHF. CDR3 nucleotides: TGTGCCAGTAGCGGGGGGGGCCAGAGGGATCAGCCCCAGCATTTT.

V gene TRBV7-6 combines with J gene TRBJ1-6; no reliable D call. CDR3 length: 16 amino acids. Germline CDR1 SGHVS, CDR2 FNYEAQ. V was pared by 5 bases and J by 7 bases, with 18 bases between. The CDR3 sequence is CASSRGRGQLNSPLHF. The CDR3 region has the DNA TGTGCCAGCAGCCGTGGCCGTGGTCAATTAAATTCACCCCTCCACTTT. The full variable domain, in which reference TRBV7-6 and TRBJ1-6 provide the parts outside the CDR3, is GAGVSQSPRYKVTKRGQDVALRCDPISGHVSLYWYRQALGQGPEFLTYFNYEAQQDKSGLPNDRFSAERPEGSISTLTIQRTEQRDSAMYRCASSRGRGQLNSPLHFGNGTRLTVT.

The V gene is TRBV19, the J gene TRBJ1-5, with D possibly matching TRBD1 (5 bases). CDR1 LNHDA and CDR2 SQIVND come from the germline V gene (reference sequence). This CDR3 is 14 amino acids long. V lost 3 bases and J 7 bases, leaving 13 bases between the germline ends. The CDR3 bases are TGTGCCAGTAGTATTATGAGCGGGGGGCAGCCCCAGCATTTT. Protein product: CASSIMSGGQPQHF.